Each of the 9 T cell receptor beta chains below was sequenced from the same sample in a study of sequential checkpoint blockade in melanoma (dated by TCRdb to between 2017 and 2020). Library preparation was by the immunoSEQ multiplex PCR assay. TCRdb took this table from immuneACCESS and kept in-frame rearrangements with V and J called. Such tables lack part of the clones; where checked against another copy, unresolved V genes explain under half of the gap, and the rest is unexplained. The sample table holds about 2,900 clones, of which approximately 20% were seen once. Of the sample, 8.5% to 14% falls within the top ten clones. In light of the paper, this sample's treatment or condition label describes: randomized to nivolumab then ipilimumab (arm A) or the reverse (arm B). The starting material was tumor tissue (inferred from file names), obtained from a patient given nivolumab and ipilimumab in sequence. All receptors come from a human donor with melanoma.

This clone was recorded a few times. The J gene is TRBJ2-5, the V gene TRBV30; D is uncertain. Deletions cut 2 bases from V and 6 bases from J, with 10 bases between. This CDR3 has 12 amino acids. CDR1 and CDR2 (germline): GTSNPN, SVGIG (reference sequence). CDR3 residues: CAWSSLLKTQYF. The CDR3 DNA follows: TGTGCCTGGAGTTCACTCCTGAAGACCCAGTACTTC.

As DNA, the CDR3 is TGTGCTAGTGGTTTCGCGGTCCCGAACACCGGGGAGCTGTTTTTT. Translated, it gives CASGFAVPNTGELFF. The chain joins TRBV12-5 to TRBJ2-2; D is uncertain. The CDR3 spans 15 residues. V lost 3 bases, J lost 0 bases, and 8 bases lay in between. Germline values: CDR1 LGHNT, CDR2 FRNRAP.

This clone showed up just a few times. The chain employs TRBV11-3 and TRBJ2-7, with D possibly TRBD2 on 6 matching bases. V was pared by 5 bases and J by 5 bases, with 16 bases between. The V gene's germline CDR1 is SGHNT and CDR2 YENEEA. The CDR3 has 14 residues. CDR3 amino acids: CASSLSGSKDEQYF. The CDR3 coding sequence is TGTGCCAGCAGCCTCAGCGGGTCTAAGGACGAGCAGTACTTC.

The chain is built from TRBV12-2 and TRBJ2-1. TRBV12-2 is assigned pseudogene status. There are 15 residues in the CDR3. The CDR3 reads CATEGPGARYNEQFF. The CDR3, as DNA: TGTGCCACCGAGGGGCCGGGGGCCCGTTACAATGAGCAGTTCTTC.

V usage is TRBV30 and J usage is TRBJ2-2; a possible D gene is TRBD2 (7 bases). The CDR3 has 13 residues. Germline loops: CDR1 GTSNPN, CDR2 SVGIG (reference sequence). With 8 bases removed from V and 7 bases from J, the gap between germline ends came to 17 bases. The CDR3 sequence: CAGSGGRGGELFF. The CDR3 DNA sequence: TGTGCCGGCTCGGGGGGCCGAGGCGGGGAGCTGTTTTTT.

The V call is TRBV11-3, the J call TRBJ2-6; 9 bases are shared with TRBD1. CDR1 SGHNT and CDR2 YENEEA come from the germline V gene. V lost 5 bases to trimming and J lost 4 bases; unmatched junction nucleotides: 9. The CDR3 sequence is 17 residues long. CDR3 DNA: TGTGCCAGCAGCAAATCCGGGACAGGGACCGGGGCCAACGTCCTGACTTTC. This codes for CASSKSGTGTGANVLTF.

The V call is TRBV19, the J call TRBJ1-4; D unclear. The CDR3 consists of 14 residues. V lost 5 bases to trimming and J lost 2 bases, with 9 bases between them. Germline V CDR1 and CDR2: LNHDA, SQIVND (reference sequence). The CDR3 nucleotides read TGTGCCAGTAGTCTGGGAACCACTAATGAAAAACTGTTTTTT. Amino acid sequence: CASSLGTTNEKLFF.

The chain carries TRBV11-3 and TRBJ1-2; weak D call: TRBD1 (5 bases). The CDR3 contains 15 residues. Trimming stripped 3 bases from V and 7 bases from J, with 18 bases between. The germline CDR1 and CDR2 sequences are SGHNT and YENEEA. CDR3 in DNA: TGTGCCAGCAGCTTCCGGGGGGGAGCCTTTTTTGGCTACACCTTC. Translated: CASSFRGGAFFGYTF.

This clone was detected a few times. The V and J genes are TRBV6-8 and TRBJ2-7; 7 nucleotides match TRBD1. The CDR3 sequence is 14 residues long. The J segment lost 3 bases and the V segment lost 10 bases, leaving 12 bases of the junction unmatched. Germline V gene sequence: CDR1 MNHGY, CDR2 SAAAGT. The CDR3 DNA reads TGTGCCACCCAGGTAGAGACAGGGAACTACGAGCAGTACTTC. This sequence encodes CATQVETGNYEQYF.